This T cell receptor beta chain was identified in a study of T cell responses to AZD1222 COVID-19 vaccine. Findings and limits, study-wide: Unmutated variant regions are reportedly the target of nearly half of TCRs that are spike-specific. Donors were mostly white British, more females; clonal diversity possibly underestimated.

The V end lost 7 bases, the J end lost 9 bases, and 16 bases lay between the germline ends. The CDR3 totals 13 residues. Regarding this clone: Its antigen is not known.

Sequencing was performed with immunoSEQ multiplex PCR; in TCRdb, only in-frame clones are kept and a portion is missing. The data hold more than 100,000 clones, with 65% to 90% observed a single time. The sample was peripheral blood, taken 28 days after the second dose of the MenACWY control vaccine. The source of this sequence is an adult who received the MenACWY meningococcal vaccine as a control. The chain recombines TRBV12-3 or TRBV12-4 with TRBJ1-3; D remains unclear. CDR3 amino acids: CASIISLRSTIYF. The CDR3 DNA sequence: TGTGCCAGCATTATCAGTCTACGGAGCACCATATATTTT.